These 13 T cell receptor beta chains share one sample of origin, sequenced in a study of blood T cell repertoires in COVID-19 (dated by TCRdb to about 2020). Libraries were constructed by the immunoSEQ multiplex PCR assay. This immuneACCESS table, as held by TCRdb, lists in-frame sequences with V and J called but not all clones. Of the missing ones, under half trace to an unresolved V gene in checked studies; the others have no known cause. The sample table records around 130,000 clones; approximately 87% of these occur just once. The ten top clones hold roughly 2.1% of the sample. The sequencing sample was made of peripheral blood. These TCRs come from a woman aged 45-59 years with acute or convalescent COVID-19.

The rearrangement links TRBV4-2 to TRBJ1-3; 8 bases align to TRBD1. V was pared by 4 bases and J by 3 bases, with 8 bases of the junction left unmatched. Germline V gene data show CDR1 as LGHNA and CDR2 as YNFKEQ. The length of the CDR3 is 16 residues. CDR3 nucleotide sequence: TGTGCCAGCAGCCCCCGTCCGACAGGGGTTGGAAACACCATATATTTT. Translated, it gives CASSPRPTGVGNTIYF.

As regards this clone: One end of the junction does not line up with germline, which may come from a read error. This chain links TRBV2 with TRBJ1-3; D may be TRBD1 (5 bases). The CDR3 has 14 residues. Per germline, CDR1 SNHLY and CDR2 FYNNEI. This CDR3 reads CASRGGSDGNTIYF. CDR3 DNA sequence: TGCGCTAGCCGGGGGGGTTCAGATGGAAACACCATATATTTT.

This chain joins TRBV6-2 or TRBV6-3 and TRBJ1-2; 10 bases are shared with TRBD1. V was clipped by 5 bases and J by 2 bases; unmatched bases: 8. Germline values: CDR1 MNHEY, CDR2 SVGEGT. The CDR3 runs 16 residues. CDR3 DNA: TGTGCCAGCAGTCCCTTGGGGACAGGGGTCAACTATGGCTACACCTTC. Translation gives CASSPLGTGVNYGYTF.

V is TRBV27 and J is TRBJ2-3; 9 bases map to TRBD1. The CDR3 runs to 14 residues. V was pared by 9 bases and J by 7 bases, with 11 bases of the junction left unmatched. Germline assignment: CDR1 MNHEY and CDR2 SMNVEV (reference sequence). CDR3 nucleotides: TGTGCCAGACTGTCCGGGACAGGGAAAAATACGCAGTATTTT. Encoded protein: CARLSGTGKNTQYF.

The CDR3 reads CASSLLRDRDNEQFF. The CDR3 nucleotides read TGTGCCAGCAGCCTCCTGCGGGACAGGGACAATGAGCAGTTCTTC. The J gene is TRBJ2-1, the V gene TRBV9, with 9 bases aligning to TRBD1. CDR3 size: 15 residues. Germline V gene data show CDR1 as SGDLS and CDR2 as YYNGEE. Losses at the gene ends were 4 bases for V and 5 bases for J; bases not matched to a gene: 7.

This rearrangement joins TRBV21-1 to TRBJ1-2. TRBV21-1 is noted as a pseudogene. The CDR3 covers 15 residues. CDR3 sequence (DNA): TGTGCCAGCAGCTCACGTCGGGGGGAGAACTATGGCTACACCTTC. This encodes CASSSRRGENYGYTF.

As for this clone: The sample contains more than one DNA sequence encoding this CDR3. The rearrangement links TRBV2 to TRBJ2-3, with TRBD2 identical over 8 bases. Trimming removed 6 bases from V and 0 bases from J; junction bases left unmatched: 2. Germline V gives CDR1 SNHLY, CDR2 FYNNEI. The CDR3 totals 14 residues. The CDR3 DNA reads as TGTGCCAGCAGATTAGCGGGAAGCACAGATACGCAGTATTTT. Amino acid sequence: CASRLAGSTDTQYF.

This clone was seen a single time. The chain joins TRBV19 to TRBJ1-1; 8 bases align to TRBD1. V dropped 4 bases and J dropped 0; count of bases not matched to a gene: 13. The CDR3 contains 18 residues. Germline CDR1 LNHDA, CDR2 SQIVND (reference sequence). CDR3 bases: TGTGCCAGTAGTACAGGGACAGGCCGTAGGTCCATGAACACTGAAGCTTTCTTT. The encoded protein is CASSTGTGRRSMNTEAFF.

This clone was seen only once. J is TRBJ2-6 and V is TRBV15, with 7 bases fitting TRBD1. The CDR3 has 19 amino acids. V was pared by 2 bases and J by 0 bases, with 10 bases of the junction left unmatched. The germline V gene encodes CDR1 LNHNV and CDR2 YYDKDF (reference sequence). CDR3 nucleotide sequence: TGTGCCACCAGCAGACCTCCATGGGACAGAGGCTCTGGGGCCAACGTCCTGACTTTC. Translation: CATSRPPWDRGSGANVLTF.

V usage is TRBV7-9 and J usage is TRBJ1-2, with TRBD1 as a possible D gene (5 bases). The CDR3 has 17 residues. With 7 bases removed from V and 2 bases from J, the gap between germline ends came to 23 bases. Germline values: CDR1 SEHNR, CDR2 FQNEAQ (reference sequence). The CDR3 DNA is TGTGCCAGCACGGCCAACCAGGGCAATTTAGGCAACTATGGCTACACCTTC. This translates into CASTANQGNLGNYGYTF.

This chain connects TRBV7-9 to TRBJ2-7, with TRBD1 matching over 9 bases. Looked up from germline, CDR1 is SEHNR and CDR2 is FQNEAQ (reference sequence). The J segment lost 2 bases and the V segment lost 4 bases, leaving 3 bases of the junction unmatched. The CDR3 has 14 residues. This CDR3 is CASSSGQGAYEQYF. CDR3 sequence (DNA): TGTGCCAGCAGCTCGGGACAGGGAGCCTACGAGCAGTACTTC.

This rearrangement joins TRBV6-6 to TRBJ1-2, with D possibly matching TRBD1 (5 bases). The CDR3 consists of 14 residues. V lost 5 bases to trimming and J lost 1 base, with 11 bases between them. Germline-derived CDR1 and CDR2 are MNHNY and SVGAGI (reference sequence). The CDR3 region is CASSKDKGNYGYTF. The CDR3 DNA is TGTGCCAGCAGTAAGGACAAGGGTAACTATGGCTACACCTTC.

V usage is TRBV19 and J usage is TRBJ1-1; D might be TRBD1 (5 bases). This CDR3 has 14 residues. V shed 4 bases and J shed 6 bases, with 15 bases lying between them. Per germline, CDR1 LNHDA and CDR2 SQIVND (reference sequence). In DNA, the CDR3 is TGTGCCAGTAGTACTCCTCTCGAAGGGGCTGAAGCTTTCTTT. This translates into CASSTPLEGAEAFF.